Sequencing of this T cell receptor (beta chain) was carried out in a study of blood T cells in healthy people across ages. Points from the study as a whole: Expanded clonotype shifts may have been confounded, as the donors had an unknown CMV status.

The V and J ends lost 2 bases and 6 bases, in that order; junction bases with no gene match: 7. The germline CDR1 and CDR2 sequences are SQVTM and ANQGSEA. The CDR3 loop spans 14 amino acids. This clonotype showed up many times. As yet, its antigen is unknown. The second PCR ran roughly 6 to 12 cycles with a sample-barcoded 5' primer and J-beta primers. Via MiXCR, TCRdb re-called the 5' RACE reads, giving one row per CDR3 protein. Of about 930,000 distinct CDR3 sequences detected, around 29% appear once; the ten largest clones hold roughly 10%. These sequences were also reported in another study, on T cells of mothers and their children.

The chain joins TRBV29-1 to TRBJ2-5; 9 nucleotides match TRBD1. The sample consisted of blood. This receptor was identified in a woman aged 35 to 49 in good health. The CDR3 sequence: CSVEKDRGGKTQYF. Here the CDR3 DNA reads TGCAGCGTTGAAAAGGACAGGGGCGGAAAGACCCAGTACTTC.